The present entry profiles one TCR beta chain with its context. Its antigen is undetermined. Trimming at V came to 5 bases and at J to 3 bases, leaving 3 bases not matched to a gene. Germline V CDR1 and CDR2: MGHDK, SYGVNS. This CDR3 comprises 13 residues. This specimen comes from a study of CD8+CD57+ T cells in acquired aplastic anemia. Study information: Yields of DNA that came from sorted CD4+ and CD8+ cells averaged about 3 ug. Study-wide results and limits: Researchers reported that CD8+ Simpson's diversity was not significantly different in patients versus controls. The number of CD8+ CDR3 sequences shared by patients and controls was roughly 31.

Genomic DNA acted as the template from which TCR beta VDJ combination and CDR3 sequence profiling were carried out. One entry per CDR3 protein, called by TCRdb with MiXCR from the reads. This table has fewer than 150,000 distinct CDR3 sequences, 40% to 60% appearing once. Sequenced: sorted CD4+, CD8+, or CD8+CD57+ T cells (not recorded which) from PBMCs. The source of this sequence is a human donor in good health, serving as a control. V is TRBV25-1 and J is TRBJ2-5; 7 positions agree with TRBD1. As DNA, the CDR3 is TGTGCCAGCAGTCTCACAGGGGAAGAGACCCAGTACTTC. It codes for CASSLTGEETQYF.